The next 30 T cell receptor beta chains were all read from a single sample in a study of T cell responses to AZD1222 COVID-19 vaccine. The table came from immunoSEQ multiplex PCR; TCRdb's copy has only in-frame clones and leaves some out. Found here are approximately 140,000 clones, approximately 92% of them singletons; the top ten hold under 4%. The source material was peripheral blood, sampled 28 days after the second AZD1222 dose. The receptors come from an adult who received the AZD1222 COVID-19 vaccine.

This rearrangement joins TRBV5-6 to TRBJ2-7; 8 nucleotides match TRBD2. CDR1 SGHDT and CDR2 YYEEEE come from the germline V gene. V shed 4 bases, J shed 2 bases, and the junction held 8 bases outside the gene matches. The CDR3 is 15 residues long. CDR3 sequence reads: CASSQSGRGTYEQYF. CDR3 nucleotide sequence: TGTGCCAGCAGCCAAAGCGGGAGAGGCACCTACGAGCAGTACTTC.

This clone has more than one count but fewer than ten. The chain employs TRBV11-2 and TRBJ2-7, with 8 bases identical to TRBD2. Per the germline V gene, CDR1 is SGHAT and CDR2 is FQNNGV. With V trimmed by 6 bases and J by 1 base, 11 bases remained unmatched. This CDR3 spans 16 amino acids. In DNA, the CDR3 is TGTGCCAGCAGTCCCGGGGGGGGCGCCTCATCCTACGAGCAGTACTTC. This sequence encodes CASSPGGGASSYEQYF.

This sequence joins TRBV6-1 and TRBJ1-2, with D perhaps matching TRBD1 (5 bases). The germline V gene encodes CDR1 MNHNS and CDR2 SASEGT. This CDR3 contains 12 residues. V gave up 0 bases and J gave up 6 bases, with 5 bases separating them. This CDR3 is CASSEAGDGYTF. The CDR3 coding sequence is TGTGCCAGCAGTGAAGCGGGGGATGGCTACACCTTC.

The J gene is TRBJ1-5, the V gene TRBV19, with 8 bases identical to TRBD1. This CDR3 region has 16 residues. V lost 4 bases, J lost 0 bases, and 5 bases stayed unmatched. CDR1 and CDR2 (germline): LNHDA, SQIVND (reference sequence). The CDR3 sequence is CASSTDRALSNQPQHF. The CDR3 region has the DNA TGTGCCAGTAGTACGGACAGGGCCCTTAGCAATCAGCCCCAGCATTTT.

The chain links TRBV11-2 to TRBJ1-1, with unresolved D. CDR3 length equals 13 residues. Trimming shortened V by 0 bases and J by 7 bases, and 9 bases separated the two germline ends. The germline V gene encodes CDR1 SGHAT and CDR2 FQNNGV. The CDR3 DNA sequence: TGTGCCAGCAGCTTAGATCCCAGTAGTGAAGCTTTCTTT. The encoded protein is CASSLDPSSEAFF.

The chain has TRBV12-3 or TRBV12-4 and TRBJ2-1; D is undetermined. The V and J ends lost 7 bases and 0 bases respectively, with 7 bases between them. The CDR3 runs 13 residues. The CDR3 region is CASNTGSYNEQFF. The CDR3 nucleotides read TGTGCCAGCAACACGGGCTCCTACAATGAGCAGTTCTTC.

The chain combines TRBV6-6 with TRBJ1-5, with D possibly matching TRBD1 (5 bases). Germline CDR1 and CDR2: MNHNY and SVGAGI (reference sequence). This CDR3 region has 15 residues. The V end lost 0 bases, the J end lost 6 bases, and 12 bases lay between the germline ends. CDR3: CASSYSGGGGQPQHF. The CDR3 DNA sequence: TGTGCCAGCAGTTACTCGGGGGGTGGGGGTCAGCCCCAGCATTTT.

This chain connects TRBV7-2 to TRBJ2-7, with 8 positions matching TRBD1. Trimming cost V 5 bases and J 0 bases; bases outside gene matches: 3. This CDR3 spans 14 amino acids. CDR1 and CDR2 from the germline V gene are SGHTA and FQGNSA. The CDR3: CASSTGQGSYEQYF. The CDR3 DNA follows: TGTGCCAGCAGCACTGGACAGGGCTCCTACGAGCAGTACTTC.

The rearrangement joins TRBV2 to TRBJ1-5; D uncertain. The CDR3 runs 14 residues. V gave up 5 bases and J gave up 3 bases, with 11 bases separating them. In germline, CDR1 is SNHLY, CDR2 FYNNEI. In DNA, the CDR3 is TGTGCCAGCAGTATTGACGGGATCAATCAGCCCCAGCATTTT. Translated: CASSIDGINQPQHF.

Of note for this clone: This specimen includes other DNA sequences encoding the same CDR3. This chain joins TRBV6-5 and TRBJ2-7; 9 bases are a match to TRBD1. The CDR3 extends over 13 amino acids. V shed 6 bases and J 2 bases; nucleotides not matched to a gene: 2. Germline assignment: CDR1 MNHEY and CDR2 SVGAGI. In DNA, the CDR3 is TGTGCCAGCAGCCGGGACAGGGCCTACGAGCAGTACTTC. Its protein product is CASSRDRAYEQYF.

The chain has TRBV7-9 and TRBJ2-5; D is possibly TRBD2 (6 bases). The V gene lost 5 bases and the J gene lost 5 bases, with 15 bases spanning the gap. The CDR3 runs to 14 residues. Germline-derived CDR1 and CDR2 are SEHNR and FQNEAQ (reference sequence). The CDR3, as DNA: TGTGCCAGCAGCCAAGCTACTAGCATGGAGACCCAGTACTTC. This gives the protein CASSQATSMETQYF.

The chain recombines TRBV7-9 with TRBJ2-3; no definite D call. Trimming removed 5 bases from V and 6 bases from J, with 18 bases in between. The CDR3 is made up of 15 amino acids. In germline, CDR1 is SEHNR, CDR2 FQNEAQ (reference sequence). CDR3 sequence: CASSQATGFTDTQYF. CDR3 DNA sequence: TGTGCCAGCAGCCAGGCGACCGGATTCACGGATACGCAGTATTTT. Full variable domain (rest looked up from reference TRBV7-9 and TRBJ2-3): DTGVSQNPRHKITKRGQNVTFRCDPISEHNRLYWYRQTLGQGPEFLTYFQNEAQLEKSRLLSDRFSAERPKGSFSTLEIQRTEQGDSAMYLCASSQATGFTDTQYFGPGTRLTVL.

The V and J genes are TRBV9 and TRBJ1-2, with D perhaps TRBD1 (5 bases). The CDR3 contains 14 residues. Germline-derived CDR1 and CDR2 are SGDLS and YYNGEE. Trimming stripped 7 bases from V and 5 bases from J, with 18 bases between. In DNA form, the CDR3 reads TGTGCCAGCGGCCTTGGCTGGGGGTTGTATGGCTACACCTTC. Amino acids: CASGLGWGLYGYTF.

CDR3 DNA sequence: TGTGCCAGCAGCCGGCCCACAGATACGCAGTATTTT. Amino acid sequence: CASSRPTDTQYF. The chain links TRBV5-4 to TRBJ2-3; D unclear. This CDR3 region has 12 residues. Looked up from germline, CDR1 is SGHNT and CDR2 is YYREEE (reference sequence). V lost 4 bases to trimming and J lost 2 bases, with 5 bases between them.

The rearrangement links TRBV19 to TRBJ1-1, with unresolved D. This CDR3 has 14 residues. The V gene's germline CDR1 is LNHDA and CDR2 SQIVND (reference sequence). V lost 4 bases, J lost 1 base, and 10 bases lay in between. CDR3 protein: CASSRAPSNTEAFF. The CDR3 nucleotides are TGTGCCAGTAGTAGGGCCCCGTCGAACACTGAAGCTTTCTTT.

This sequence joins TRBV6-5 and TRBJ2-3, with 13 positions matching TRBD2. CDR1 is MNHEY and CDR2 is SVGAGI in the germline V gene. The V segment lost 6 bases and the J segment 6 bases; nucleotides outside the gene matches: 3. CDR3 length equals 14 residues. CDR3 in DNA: TGTGCCAGCAGCTTACTAGCGGGAGGGGATACGCAGTATTTT. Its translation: CASSLLAGGDTQYF.

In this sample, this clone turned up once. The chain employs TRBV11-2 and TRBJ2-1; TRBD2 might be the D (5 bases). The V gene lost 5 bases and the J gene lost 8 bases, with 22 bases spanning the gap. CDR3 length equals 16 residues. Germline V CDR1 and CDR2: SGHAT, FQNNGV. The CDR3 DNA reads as TGTGCCAGCAGCCCCATTGAGAGGGAGAGTGGGGATGAGCAGTTCTTC. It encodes CASSPIERESGDEQFF.

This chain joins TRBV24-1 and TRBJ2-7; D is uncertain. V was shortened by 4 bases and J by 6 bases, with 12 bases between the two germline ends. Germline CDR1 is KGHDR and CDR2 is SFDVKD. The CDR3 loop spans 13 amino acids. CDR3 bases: TGTGCCACCAGTGACCCGATGATGGGCGAGCAGTACTTC. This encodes CATSDPMMGEQYF.

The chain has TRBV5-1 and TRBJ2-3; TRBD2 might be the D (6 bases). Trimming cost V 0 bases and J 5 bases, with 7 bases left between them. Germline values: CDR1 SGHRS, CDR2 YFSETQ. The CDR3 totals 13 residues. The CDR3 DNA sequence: TGCGCCAGCAGCTTGGAGGGAGGAGATACGCAGTATTTT. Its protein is CASSLEGGDTQYF.

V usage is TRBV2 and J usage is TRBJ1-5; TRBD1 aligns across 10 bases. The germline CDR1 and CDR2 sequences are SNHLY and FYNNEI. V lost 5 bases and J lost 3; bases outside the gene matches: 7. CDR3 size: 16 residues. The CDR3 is CASSTRDRGFNQPQHF. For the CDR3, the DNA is TGTGCCAGCAGTACGCGGGACAGGGGATTCAATCAGCCCCAGCATTTT.

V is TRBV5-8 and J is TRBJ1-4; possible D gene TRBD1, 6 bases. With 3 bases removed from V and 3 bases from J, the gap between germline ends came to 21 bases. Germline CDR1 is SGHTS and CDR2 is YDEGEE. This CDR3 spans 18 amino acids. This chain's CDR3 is CASSSTILQGKANEKLFF. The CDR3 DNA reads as TGTGCCAGCAGCTCTACGATCCTTCAGGGGAAAGCTAATGAAAAACTGTTTTTT.

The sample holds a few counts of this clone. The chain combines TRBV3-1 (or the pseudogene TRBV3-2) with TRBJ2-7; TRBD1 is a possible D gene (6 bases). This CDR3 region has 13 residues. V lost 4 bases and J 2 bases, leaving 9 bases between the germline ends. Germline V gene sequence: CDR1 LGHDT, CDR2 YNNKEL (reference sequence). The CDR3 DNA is TGTGCCAGCAGCCTCAGGGGAACCTACGAGCAGTACTTC. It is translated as CASSLRGTYEQYF.

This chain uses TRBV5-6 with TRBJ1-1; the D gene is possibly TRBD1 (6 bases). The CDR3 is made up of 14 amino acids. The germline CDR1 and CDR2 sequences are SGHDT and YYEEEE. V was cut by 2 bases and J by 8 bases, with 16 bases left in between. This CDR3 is CASSLWGAGIEAFF. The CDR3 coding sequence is TGTGCCAGCAGCTTATGGGGGGCAGGAATCGAAGCTTTCTTT.

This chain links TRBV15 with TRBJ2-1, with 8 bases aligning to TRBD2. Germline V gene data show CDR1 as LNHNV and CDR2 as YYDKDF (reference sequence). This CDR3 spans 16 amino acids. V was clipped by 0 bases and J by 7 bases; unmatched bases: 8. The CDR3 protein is CATSRDLSGSRNEQFF. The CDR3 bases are TGTGCCACCAGCAGAGATTTGAGCGGGAGCCGAAATGAGCAGTTCTTC. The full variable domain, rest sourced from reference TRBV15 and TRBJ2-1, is DAMVIQNPRYQVTQFGKPVTLSCSQTLNHNVMYWYQQKSSQAPKLLFHYYDKDFNNEADTPDNFQSRRPNTSFCFLDIRSPGLGDTAMYLCATSRDLSGSRNEQFFGPGTRLTVL.

The CDR3, as DNA: TGTGCCAGCAGTGAACGGACAGGGTATCAGCCCCAGCATTTT. It codes for CASSERTGYQPQHF. The chain is built from TRBV6-1 and TRBJ1-5; 8 bases are shared with TRBD1. The CDR3 consists of 14 residues. Germline CDR1 is MNHNS and CDR2 is SASEGT. With V trimmed by 2 bases and J by 5 bases, 2 bases remained unmatched.

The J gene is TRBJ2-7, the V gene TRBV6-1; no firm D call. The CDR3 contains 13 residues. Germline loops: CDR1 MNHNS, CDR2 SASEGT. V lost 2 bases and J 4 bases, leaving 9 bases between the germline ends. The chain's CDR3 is CASSESGPYEQYF. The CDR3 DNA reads TGTGCCAGCAGTGAATCCGGACCGTACGAGCAGTACTTC.

The CDR3 DNA reads TGTGCCAGCAGCTTAGATCGCAAGGCGGGAGAGACCCAGTACTTC. This codes for CASSLDRKAGETQYF. The chain recombines TRBV11-2 with TRBJ2-5; weak D call: TRBD2 (5 bases). CDR3 length: 15 residues. Trimming shortened V by 0 bases and J by 4 bases, and 12 bases separated the two germline ends. CDR1 and CDR2 (germline): SGHAT, FQNNGV.

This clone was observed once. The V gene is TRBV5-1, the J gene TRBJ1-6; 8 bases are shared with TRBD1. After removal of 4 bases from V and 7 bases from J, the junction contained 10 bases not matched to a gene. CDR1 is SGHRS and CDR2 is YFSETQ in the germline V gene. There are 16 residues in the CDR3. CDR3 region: CASSHNGQGNNSPLHF. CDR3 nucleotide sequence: TGCGCCAGCAGCCATAATGGACAGGGTAACAATTCACCCCTCCACTTT.

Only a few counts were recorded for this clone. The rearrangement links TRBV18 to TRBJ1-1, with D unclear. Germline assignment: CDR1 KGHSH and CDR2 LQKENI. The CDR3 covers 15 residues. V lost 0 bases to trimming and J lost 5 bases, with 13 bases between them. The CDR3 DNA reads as TGTGCCAGCTCACCACCGAGGATGGTTGGGACTGAAGCTTTCTTT. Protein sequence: CASSPPRMVGTEAFF.

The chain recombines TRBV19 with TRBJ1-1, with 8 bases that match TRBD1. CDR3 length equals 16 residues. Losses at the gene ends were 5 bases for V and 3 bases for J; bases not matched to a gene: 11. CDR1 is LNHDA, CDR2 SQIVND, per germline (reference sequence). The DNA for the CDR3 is TGTGCCAGTAGTGCCTCCCGACAGGGGCCGGACACTGAAGCTTTCTTT. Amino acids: CASSASRQGPDTEAFF. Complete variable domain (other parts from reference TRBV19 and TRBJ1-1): DGGITQSPKYLFRKEGQNVTLSCEQNLNHDAMYWYRQDPGQGLRLIYYSQIVNDFQKGDIAEGYSVSREKKESFPLTVTSAQKNPTAFYLCASSASRQGPDTEAFFGQGTRLTVV.